This T cell receptor beta chain was captured by sequencing in a study of Ad26.COV2.S vaccination and SARS-CoV-2 variants. V lost 4 bases, J lost 4 bases, and 17 bases lay in between. Looked up from germline, CDR1 is SGHNT and CDR2 is YENEEA. This CDR3 comprises 15 residues. Findings and limits, study-wide: Spike-specific TCR breadth was greater in vaccine than placebo recipients. Substantial breadth in spike-specific CD8+ and CD4+ T cell responses was reportedly seen after vaccination.

Indicated treatment: some 20 received Ad26.COV2.S at low or high dose, single or two shots; 5 received placebo; per-sample allocation not given. The study sampled participants on day 63 after the first vaccine or placebo injection. Adults aged 18-55 years in Boston included the donor. Vaccination used an Ad26 vector expressing Wuhan-strain SARS-CoV-2 spike. Repertoires were generated with immunoSEQ multiplex PCR, while TCRdb's copy carries only in-frame clones and drops some. Here the sample spans roughly 400,000 clones, about nine tenths being singletons. Remarks on this clone: The antigen is unknown.

The chain combines TRBV11-3 with TRBJ2-7; possibly TRBD1 or TRBD2 for D (5 bases each). The sequenced sample was peripheral blood, obtained in a trial of Ad26.COV2.S vaccine versus placebo. The sequence came from a person aged 18-65 years who received the Ad26.COV2.S COVID-19 vaccine or a placebo. DNA for the CDR3: TGTGCCAGCAGCTCCTTAAGGGACCTACAGTACGAGCAGTACTTC. As protein: CASSSLRDLQYEQYF.